The rows below give T cell receptor beta chains drawn from one sample of a study of T cell responses to AZD1222 COVID-19 vaccine. The repertoire was sequenced with immunoSEQ multiplex PCR; TCRdb's copy has only in-frame clones and lacks some. The sample shows around 140,000 clones, about 92% of them seen only once. This material consisted of peripheral blood, taken after recovery from COVID-19. The receptors were sampled from an adult who had recovered from COVID-19. Each CDR3 is given with its conserved first and last residue. A D gene is named only where the DNA matches it firmly. The size field is filled for only some rows; it gives once, few, many or a size class.

clone_size	v_call	j_call	d_call	cdr3_aa	cdr3_nt
once	TRBV3-1/TRBV3-2	TRBJ1-2	TRBD1	CASSQDRGGIYGYTF	TGTGCCAGCAGCCAAGACAGGGGGGGGATCTATGGCTACACCTTC
once	TRBV7-2	TRBJ1-1	-	CASSLVYTKAFF	TGTGCCAGCAGCTTGGTGTACACTAAAGCTTTCTTT
-	TRBV15	TRBJ2-7	TRBD2	CATSRARRGGRVTYEQYF	TGTGCCACCAGCAGAGCGAGGAGGGGCGGGAGGGTCACCTACGAGCAGTACTTC
-	TRBV11-3	TRBJ2-5	TRBD2	CASSLDGGSGETQYF	TGTGCCAGCAGCTTAGATGGCGGGAGTGGTGAGACCCAGTACTTC
-	TRBV13	TRBJ2-4	-	CASSLAGPGAMSIQYF	TGTGCCAGCAGCTTAGCTGGTCCGGGGGCGATGTCCATTCAGTACTTC
once	TRBV19	TRBJ1-1	-	CASSYGGNTEAFF	TGTGCCAGTAGTTACGGTGGGAACACTGAAGCTTTCTTT
-	TRBV5-1	TRBJ1-3	-	CASSLGGHNTIYF	TGCGCCAGCAGCTTGGGGGGACATAACACCATATATTTT
-	TRBV6-5	TRBJ2-4	TRBD1	CASSYSNRGVLNIQYF	TGTGCCAGCAGTTACTCGAACAGGGGGGTGTTGAACATTCAGTACTTC
-	TRBV5-1	TRBJ2-1	-	CASSLADRPYNEQFF	TGCGCCAGCAGCTTGGCGGACCGACCCTACAATGAGCAGTTCTTC
-	TRBV5-1	TRBJ2-1	-	CASSYTSDEQFF	TGCGCCAGCAGTTACACCAGCGATGAGCAGTTCTTC
-	TRBV5-6	TRBJ1-3	-	CASSFEAWGNTIYF	TGTGCCAGCAGCTTCGAGGCATGGGGAAACACCATATATTTT
-	TRBV28	TRBJ1-1	TRBD1	CASSTPGTGGSEAFF	TGTGCCAGCAGCACTCCTGGGACAGGGGGTAGTGAAGCTTTCTTT
-	TRBV28	TRBJ1-2	-	CASSLYPPAGASNYGYTF	TGTGCCAGCAGTTTGTACCCTCCAGCAGGGGCGTCTAACTATGGCTACACCTTC
-	TRBV11-2	TRBJ1-2	-	CASSLVPDANYGYTF	TGTGCCAGCAGCTTAGTGCCAGACGCTAACTATGGCTACACCTTC
-	TRBV7-6	TRBJ1-5	TRBD1	CASSLAEGDRGGQPQHF	TGTGCCAGCAGCTTAGCGGAAGGGGACAGGGGCGGTCAGCCCCAGCATTTT
-	TRBV18	TRBJ1-3	-	CASSVEDSRGTIYF	TGTGCCAGCTCAGTAGAGGACAGTAGAGGCACCATATATTTT
few	TRBV5-4	TRBJ1-1	TRBD1	CASSLQGAPEAFF	TGTGCCAGCAGCTTACAGGGGGCCCCTGAAGCTTTCTTT
-	TRBV27	TRBJ2-5	TRBD2	CASSNLGLAGAETQYF	TGTGCCAGCAGTAACCTGGGACTAGCGGGAGCTGAGACCCAGTACTTC
-	TRBV5-1	TRBJ1-6	TRBD1	CASTAQGGSYNSPLHF	TGCGCCAGCACCGCTCAGGGGGGCTCCTATAATTCACCCCTCCACTTT
-	TRBV24-1	TRBJ2-7	TRBD2	CATSDPAGRGGNEQYF	TGTGCCACCAGTGATCCTGCCGGGAGGGGGGGCAACGAGCAGTACTTC
-	TRBV2	TRBJ2-1	-	CASDPLSSYNEQFF	TGTGCCAGCGACCCCCTTAGCTCCTACAATGAGCAGTTCTTC
-	TRBV6-5	TRBJ1-1	TRBD1	CASSNTGGGFAAFF	TGTGCCAGCAGTAATACAGGGGGTGGTTTTGCAGCTTTCTTT
-	TRBV4-1	TRBJ2-1	-	CASSQVIGINNEQFF	TGCGCCAGCAGCCAAGTGATCGGGATAAACAATGAGCAGTTCTTC
-	TRBV3-1/TRBV3-2	TRBJ2-7	TRBD2	CASSRTSGSLSYEQYF	TGTGCCAGCAGCCGGACTAGCGGGAGCCTCTCCTACGAGCAGTACTTC
-	TRBV7-8	TRBJ2-1	TRBD2	CASSLRLAGMDNEQFF	TGTGCCAGCAGCCTCCGACTAGCGGGTATGGACAATGAGCAGTTCTTC
once	TRBV4-1	TRBJ2-5	-	CASSQGFSGEETQYF	TGCGCCAGCAGCCAAGGGTTCTCGGGAGAAGAGACCCAGTACTTC
-	TRBV28	TRBJ2-3	TRBD2	CASSLYGGSSDTQYF	TGTGCCAGCAGTTTATATGGCGGGAGCTCAGATACGCAGTATTTT
-	TRBV29-1	TRBJ1-1	TRBD1	CSVVRDSISNTEAFF	TGCAGCGTGGTCCGGGACAGCATATCGAACACTGAAGCTTTCTTT
-	TRBV28	TRBJ2-2	TRBD2	CASSPPGLAGAGELFF	TGTGCCAGCAGTCCGCCGGGACTAGCGGGAGCCGGGGAGCTGTTTTTT
-	TRBV27	TRBJ2-2	-	CASSYDVGQAGTGELFF	TGTGCCAGCAGTTACGATGTCGGGCAGGCAGGAACCGGGGAGCTGTTTTTT
-	TRBV11-3	TRBJ2-1	TRBD1	CASSRGSTGGIEQFF	TGTGCCAGCAGCCGGGGTAGCACAGGGGGCATTGAGCAGTTCTTC
once	TRBV3-1/TRBV3-2	TRBJ2-5	TRBD1	CASSQGTGQETQYF	TGTGCCAGCAGCCAGGGGACAGGTCAAGAGACCCAGTACTTC
-	TRBV12-3/TRBV12-4	TRBJ1-1	-	CASSTVATEAFF	TGTGCCAGCAGCACCGTGGCCACTGAAGCTTTCTTT
-	TRBV6-5	TRBJ2-1	-	CASSYFSNNEQFF	TGTGCCAGCAGTTATTTCTCAAACAATGAGCAGTTCTTC
-	TRBV28	TRBJ2-7	TRBD2	CASRDRLAGEKTYEQYF	TGTGCCAGCAGAGACCGCCTAGCGGGAGAAAAAACCTACGAGCAGTACTTC
-	TRBV28	TRBJ2-7	-	CASMVGNRYEQYF	TGTGCCAGCATGGTGGGGAACCGATACGAGCAGTACTTC
-	TRBV25-1	TRBJ1-1	TRBD1	CASSEIGTENTEAFF	TGTGCCAGCAGTGAAATCGGGACAGAGAACACTGAAGCTTTCTTT
-	TRBV27	TRBJ2-7	TRBD2	CASRLGGTEVPYEQYF	TGTGCCAGCCGCCTGGGGGGGACGGAGGTCCCCTACGAGCAGTACTTC
-	TRBV6-5	TRBJ2-7	TRBD1	CASRGSQTGDAEQYF	TGTGCCAGCAGAGGTTCCCAGACAGGGGATGCCGAGCAGTACTTC
-	TRBV7-9	TRBJ2-5	TRBD2	CASSSDPGLAGGPETQYF	TGTGCCAGCAGCTCGGATCCGGGACTAGCGGGAGGGCCGGAGACCCAGTACTTC
once	TRBV24-1	TRBJ2-2	-	CATSGQPNTGELFF	TGTGCCACCAGTGGACAGCCGAACACCGGGGAGCTGTTTTTT
-	TRBV16	TRBJ1-6	-	CASSQSQSPLHF	TGTGCCAGCAGCCAATCTCAATCACCCCTCCACTTT
few	TRBV7-8	TRBJ2-7	-	CASSPRRDDGFEQYF	TGTGCCAGCAGCCCTCGTAGGGATGATGGTTTCGAGCAGTACTTC
-	TRBV19	TRBJ1-6	TRBD1	CASSTIPGQGGSPLHF	TGTGCCAGTAGTACAATACCCGGACAGGGAGGTTCACCCCTCCACTTT
-	TRBV10-3	TRBJ2-2	-	CAITYKTGELFF	TGTGCCATCACCTATAAGACCGGGGAGCTGTTTTTT
-	TRBV19	TRBJ2-7	-	CASSIWRTGSSYEQYF	TGTGCCAGTAGTATTTGGAGAACAGGGAGCTCCTACGAGCAGTACTTC
few	TRBV7-9	TRBJ1-1	-	CASRPKTRLNTEAFF	TGTGCCAGCAGACCGAAGACAAGACTGAACACTGAAGCTTTCTTT
-	TRBV10-3	TRBJ2-3	-	CAISELKGSLTQYF	TGTGCCATCAGTGAGTTAAAGGGGAGTCTAACGCAGTATTTT
-	TRBV7-9	TRBJ1-5	TRBD1	CASTMTGSNQPQHF	TGTGCCAGCACGATGACAGGGAGCAATCAGCCCCAGCATTTT
-	TRBV28	TRBJ1-5	-	CASSPLRTYSNQPPQHF	TGTGCCAGCAGCCCACTGAGGACATATAGCAATCAGCCCCCCCAGCATTTT
-	TRBV2	TRBJ1-6	TRBD1	CASRGQYNSPLHF	TGTGCCAGCAGGGGACAGTATAATTCACCCCTCCACTTT
-	TRBV11-2	TRBJ2-1	TRBD2	CASSPWTSGRARYNEQFF	TGTGCCAGCAGCCCTTGGACTAGCGGGAGGGCCCGCTACAATGAGCAGTTCTTC
-	TRBV28	TRBJ1-1	TRBD1	CASRIRGPRDTEAFF	TGTGCCAGCAGGATCAGGGGGCCACGGGACACTGAAGCTTTCTTT